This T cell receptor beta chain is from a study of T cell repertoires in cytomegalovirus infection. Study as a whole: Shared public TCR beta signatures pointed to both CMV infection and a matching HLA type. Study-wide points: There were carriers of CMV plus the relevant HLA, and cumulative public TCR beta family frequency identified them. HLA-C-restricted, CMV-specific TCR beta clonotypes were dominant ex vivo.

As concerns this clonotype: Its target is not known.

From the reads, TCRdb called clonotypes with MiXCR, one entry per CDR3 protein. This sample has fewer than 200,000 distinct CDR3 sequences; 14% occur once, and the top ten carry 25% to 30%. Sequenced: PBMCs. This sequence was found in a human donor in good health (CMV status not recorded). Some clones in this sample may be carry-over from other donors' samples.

CDR3 in DNA: TGTGCCAGCAGCTACGGCAGAGCCAACTATGGCTACACCTTC. Translated: CASSYGRANYGYTF. This chain links TRBV11-2 with TRBJ1-2; no definite D call. The CDR3 has 14 residues. Looked up from germline, CDR1 is SGHAT and CDR2 is FQNNGV. V dropped 4 bases and J dropped 2 bases, with 11 bases sitting between them.